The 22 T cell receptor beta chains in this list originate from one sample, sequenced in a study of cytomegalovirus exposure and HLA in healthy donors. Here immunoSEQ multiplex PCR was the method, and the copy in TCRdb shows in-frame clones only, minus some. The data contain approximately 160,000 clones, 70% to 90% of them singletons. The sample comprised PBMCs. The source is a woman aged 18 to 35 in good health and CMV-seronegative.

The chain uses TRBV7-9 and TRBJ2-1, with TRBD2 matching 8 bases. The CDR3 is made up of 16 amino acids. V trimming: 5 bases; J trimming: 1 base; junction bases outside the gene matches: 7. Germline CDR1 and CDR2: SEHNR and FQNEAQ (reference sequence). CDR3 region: CASSPSGGASYNEQFF. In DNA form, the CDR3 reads TGTGCCAGCAGCCCATCCGGGGGGGCTTCCTACAATGAGCAGTTCTTC.

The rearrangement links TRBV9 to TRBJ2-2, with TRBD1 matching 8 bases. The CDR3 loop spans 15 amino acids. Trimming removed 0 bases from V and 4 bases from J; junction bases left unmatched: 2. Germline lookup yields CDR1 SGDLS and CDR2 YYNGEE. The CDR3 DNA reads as TGTGCCAGCAGCGTAGCCAGGGGGCGCACCGGGGAGCTGTTTTTT. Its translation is CASSVARGRTGELFF.

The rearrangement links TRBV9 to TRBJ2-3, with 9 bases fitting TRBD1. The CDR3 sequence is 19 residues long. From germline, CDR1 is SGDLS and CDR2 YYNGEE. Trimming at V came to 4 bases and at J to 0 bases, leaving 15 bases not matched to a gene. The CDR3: CASSRPRDRAPSSTDTQYF. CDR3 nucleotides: TGTGCCAGCAGCCGGCCCCGGGACAGGGCTCCTTCTAGCACAGATACGCAGTATTTT.

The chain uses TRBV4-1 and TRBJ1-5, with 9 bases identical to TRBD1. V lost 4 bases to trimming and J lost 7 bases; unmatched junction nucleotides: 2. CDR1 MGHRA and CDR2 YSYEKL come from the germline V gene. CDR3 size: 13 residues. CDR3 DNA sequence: TGCGCCAGCAGCCGGACAGGGGACCAGCCCCAGCATTTT. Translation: CASSRTGDQPQHF.

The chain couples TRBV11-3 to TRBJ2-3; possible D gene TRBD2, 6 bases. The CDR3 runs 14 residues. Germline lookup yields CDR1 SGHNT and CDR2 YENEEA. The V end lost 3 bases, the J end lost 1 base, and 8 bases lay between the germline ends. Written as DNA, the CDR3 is TGTGCCAGCAGCTTCGGGGGTCGCACAGATACGCAGTATTTT. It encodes CASSFGGRTDTQYF.

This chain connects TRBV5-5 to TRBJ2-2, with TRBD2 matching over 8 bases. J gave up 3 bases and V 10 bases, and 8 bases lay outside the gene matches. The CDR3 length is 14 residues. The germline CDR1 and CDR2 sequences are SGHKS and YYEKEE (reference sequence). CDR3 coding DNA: TGTGCCGACGAGCGGGAGTTAGACACCGGGGAGCTGTTTTTT. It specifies CADERELDTGELFF. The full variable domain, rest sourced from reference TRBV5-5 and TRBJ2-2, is DAGVTQSPTHLIKTRGQQVTLRCSPISGHKSVSWYQQVLGQGPQFIFQYYEKEERGRGNFPDRFSARQFPNYSSELNVNALLLGDSALYLCADERELDTGELFFGEGSRLTVL.

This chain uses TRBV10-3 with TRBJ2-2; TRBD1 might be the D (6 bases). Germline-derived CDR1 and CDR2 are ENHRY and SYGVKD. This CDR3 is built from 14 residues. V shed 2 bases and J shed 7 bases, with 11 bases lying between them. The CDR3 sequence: CAISEIQGRGELFF. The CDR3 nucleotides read TGTGCCATCAGTGAGATTCAGGGGCGCGGGGAGCTGTTTTTT.

CDR3 sequence: CASSQDKGAYGYTF. For the CDR3, the DNA is TGTGCCAGCAGCCAAGATAAGGGAGCTTATGGCTACACCTTC. The rearrangement uses TRBV14 and TRBJ1-2; D gene uncertain. CDR3 length: 14 residues. Germline CDR1 reads SGHDN; CDR2 reads FVKESK. The V and J ends lost 0 bases and 5 bases respectively, with 10 bases between them.

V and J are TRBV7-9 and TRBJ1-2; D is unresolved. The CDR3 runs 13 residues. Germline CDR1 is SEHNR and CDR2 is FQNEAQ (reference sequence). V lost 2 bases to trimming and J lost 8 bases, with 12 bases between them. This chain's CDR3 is CASSLIVGEGYTF. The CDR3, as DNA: TGTGCCAGCAGCTTAATAGTGGGCGAAGGCTACACCTTC.

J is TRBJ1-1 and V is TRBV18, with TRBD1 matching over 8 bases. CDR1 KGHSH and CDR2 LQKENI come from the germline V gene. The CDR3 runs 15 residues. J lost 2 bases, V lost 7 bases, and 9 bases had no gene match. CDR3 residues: CASLTRTGTNTEAFF. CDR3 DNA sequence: TGTGCCAGCTTGACTCGGACAGGGACCAACACTGAAGCTTTCTTT.

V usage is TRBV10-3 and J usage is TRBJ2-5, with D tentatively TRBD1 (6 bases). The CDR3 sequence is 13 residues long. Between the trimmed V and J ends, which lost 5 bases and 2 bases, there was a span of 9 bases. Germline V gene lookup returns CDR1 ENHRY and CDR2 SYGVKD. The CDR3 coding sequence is TGTGCCATCAGTTTAAGGGGGCAAGAGACCCAGTACTTC. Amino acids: CAISLRGQETQYF.

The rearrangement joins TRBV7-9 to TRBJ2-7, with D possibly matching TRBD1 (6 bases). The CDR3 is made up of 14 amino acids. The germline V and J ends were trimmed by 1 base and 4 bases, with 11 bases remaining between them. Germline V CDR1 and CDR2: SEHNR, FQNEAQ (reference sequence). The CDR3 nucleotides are TGTGCCAGCAGCTTAGGAGGCAGGGGTTACGAGCAGTACTTC. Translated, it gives CASSLGGRGYEQYF.

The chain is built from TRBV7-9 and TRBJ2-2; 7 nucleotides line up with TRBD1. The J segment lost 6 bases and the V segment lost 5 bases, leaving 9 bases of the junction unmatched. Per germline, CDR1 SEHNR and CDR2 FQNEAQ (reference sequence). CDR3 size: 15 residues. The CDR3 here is CASSTGALGPGELFF. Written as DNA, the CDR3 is TGTGCCAGCAGCACAGGGGCATTGGGACCCGGGGAGCTGTTTTTT.

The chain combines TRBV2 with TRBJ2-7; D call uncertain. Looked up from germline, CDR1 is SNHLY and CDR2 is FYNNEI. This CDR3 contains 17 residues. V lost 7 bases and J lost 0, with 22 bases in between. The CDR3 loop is CASMVLPPPRSSYEQYF. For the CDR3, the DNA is TGTGCCAGCATGGTATTACCACCACCAAGGAGCTCCTACGAGCAGTACTTC.

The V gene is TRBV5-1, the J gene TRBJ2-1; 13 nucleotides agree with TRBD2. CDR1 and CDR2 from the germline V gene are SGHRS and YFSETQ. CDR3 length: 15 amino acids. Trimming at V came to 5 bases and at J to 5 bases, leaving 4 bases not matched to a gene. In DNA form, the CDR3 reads TGCGCCAGCAGACCGGGACTAGCGGGGAACAATGAGCAGTTCTTC. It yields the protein CASRPGLAGNNEQFF.

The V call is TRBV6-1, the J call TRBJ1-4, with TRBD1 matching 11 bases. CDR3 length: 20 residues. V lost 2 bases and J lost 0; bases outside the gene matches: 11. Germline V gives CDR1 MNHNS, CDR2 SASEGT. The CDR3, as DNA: TGTGCCAGCAGTGAACACGATCGGGACAGGGGGGGCGCAACTAATGAAAAACTGTTTTTT. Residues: CASSEHDRDRGGATNEKLFF.

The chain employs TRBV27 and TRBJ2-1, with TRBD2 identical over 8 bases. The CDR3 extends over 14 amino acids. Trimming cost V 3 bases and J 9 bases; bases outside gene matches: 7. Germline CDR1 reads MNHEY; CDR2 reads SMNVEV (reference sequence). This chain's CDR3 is CASSFTGGDFEQFF. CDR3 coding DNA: TGTGCCAGCAGTTTTACGGGAGGGGACTTTGAGCAGTTCTTC.

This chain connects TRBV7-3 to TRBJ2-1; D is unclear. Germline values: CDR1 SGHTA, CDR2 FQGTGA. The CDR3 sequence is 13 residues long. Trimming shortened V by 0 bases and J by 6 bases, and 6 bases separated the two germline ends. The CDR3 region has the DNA TGTGCCAGCAGCTTAACAAGGAGCAATGAGCAGTTCTTC. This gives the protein CASSLTRSNEQFF.

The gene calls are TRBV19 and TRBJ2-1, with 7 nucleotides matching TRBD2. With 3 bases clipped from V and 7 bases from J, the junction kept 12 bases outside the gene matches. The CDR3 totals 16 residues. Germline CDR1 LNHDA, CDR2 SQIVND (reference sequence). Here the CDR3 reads CASSILASGAQNEQFF. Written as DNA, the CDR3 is TGTGCCAGTAGTATCCTTGCCAGCGGGGCTCAAAATGAGCAGTTCTTC. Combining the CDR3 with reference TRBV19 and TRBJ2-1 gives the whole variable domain DGGITQSPKYLFRKEGQNVTLSCEQNLNHDAMYWYRQDPGQGLRLIYYSQIVNDFQKGDIAEGYSVSREKKESFPLTVTSAQKNPTAFYLCASSILASGAQNEQFFGPGTRLTVL.

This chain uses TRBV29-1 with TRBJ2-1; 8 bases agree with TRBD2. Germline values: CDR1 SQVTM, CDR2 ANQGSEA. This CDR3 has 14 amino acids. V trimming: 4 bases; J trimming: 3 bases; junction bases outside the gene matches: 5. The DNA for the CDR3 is TGCAGCGTTGTTACAGCGGGAGTCTACAATGAGCAGTTCTTC. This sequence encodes CSVVTAGVYNEQFF.

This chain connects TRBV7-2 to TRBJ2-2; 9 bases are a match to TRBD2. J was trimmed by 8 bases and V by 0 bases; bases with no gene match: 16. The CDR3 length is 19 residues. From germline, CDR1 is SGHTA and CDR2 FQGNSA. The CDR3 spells CASSLALRVAGVFAGELFF. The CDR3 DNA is TGTGCCAGCAGCTTAGCGCTAAGGGTAGCGGGAGTTTTCGCGGGGGAGCTGTTTTTT.

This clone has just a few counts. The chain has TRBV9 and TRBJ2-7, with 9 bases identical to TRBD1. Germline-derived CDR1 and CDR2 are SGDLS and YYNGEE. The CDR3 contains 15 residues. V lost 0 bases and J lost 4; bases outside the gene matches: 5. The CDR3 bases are TGTGCCAGCAGCGTAGAGGGACAGGGAAGGTACGAGCAGTACTTC. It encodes CASSVEGQGRYEQYF.